The next 30 T cell receptor beta chains were all read from a single sample in a study of cytomegalovirus exposure and HLA in healthy donors. The PCR employed 60 Vbeta primers together with 13 Jbeta primers. Using immunoSEQ multiplex PCR, the repertoire was profiled, and TCRdb retains in-frame clones only, with some absent. The sample lists under 200,000 clones; over 75% were seen once. The sample was PBMCs. These receptors were taken from a man aged 18 to 29 in good health and CMV-seropositive.

In the case of this clone: Since no conserved phenylalanine or tryptophan closes the CDR3, a read error is the likely cause. The gene calls are TRBV7-9 and TRBJ2-7, with D possibly TRBD2 on 5 matching bases. CDR3 size: 15 residues. In germline, CDR1 is SEHNR, CDR2 FQNEAQ (reference sequence). Trimming pared 0 bases from V and 2 bases from J, leaving 11 bases between. In nucleotides, the CDR3 is TGTGCCAGCAGCTTAGCGGCGGGCCCAGCCTACGAGCAGTACCTC. Protein: CASSLAAGPAYEQYL.

The J gene is TRBJ1-2, the V gene TRBV5-1, with a tentative D call TRBD1 (6 bases). The V gene lost 0 bases and the J gene lost 5 bases, with 8 bases spanning the gap. Germline CDR1 and CDR2: SGHRS and YFSETQ. The CDR3 runs to 13 residues. The CDR3 DNA reads as TGCGCCAGCAGCTTGGACAGGGAGTATGGCTACACCTTC. This codes for CASSLDREYGYTF.

The chain carries TRBV2 and TRBJ2-1; no clear D gene. This CDR3 is 14 amino acids long. Looked up from germline, CDR1 is SNHLY and CDR2 is FYNNEI. The V gene lost 1 base and the J gene lost 10 bases, with 14 bases spanning the gap. The CDR3 is CASSEEHLLGEQFF. The CDR3 nucleotides are TGTGCCAGCAGTGAAGAGCACCTCCTCGGGGAGCAGTTCTTC. The whole variable domain, remainder taken from reference TRBV2 and TRBJ2-1, is EPEVTQTPSHQVTQMGQEVILRCVPISNHLYFYWYRQILGQKVEFLVSFYNNEISEKSEIFDDQFSVERPDGSNFTLKIRSTKLEDSAMYFCASSEEHLLGEQFFGPGTRLTVL.

The genes are TRBV13 and TRBJ1-2; D may be TRBD1 (5 bases). The germline V gene has CDR1 PRHDT and CDR2 FYEKMQ (reference sequence). V lost 5 bases to trimming and J lost 2 bases, with 15 bases between them. CDR3 length equals 15 residues. The CDR3 bases are TGTGCCAGCAGCCCGCCGCGGGGCGCGAACTATGGCTACACCTTC. It codes for CASSPPRGANYGYTF.

The chain has TRBV13 and TRBJ1-2, with TRBD1 matching 7 bases. The V segment lost 5 bases and the J segment 4 bases; nucleotides outside the gene matches: 7. The length of the CDR3 is 14 residues. Looked up from germline, CDR1 is PRHDT and CDR2 is FYEKMQ (reference sequence). The CDR3 region has the DNA TGTGCCAGCAGCCAGTACAGGGGAGTCTATGGCTACACCTTC. Translated, it gives CASSQYRGVYGYTF.

The J gene is TRBJ2-1, the V gene TRBV6-5; 9 bases are shared with TRBD1. Trimming took 4 bases from V and 6 from J; bases not matched to a gene: 7. The CDR3 consists of 15 residues. CDR1 and CDR2 from the germline V gene are MNHEY and SVGAGI. CDR3 nucleotide sequence: TGTGCCAGCAGTTCCCCGGGACAGGGAGGCAATGAGCAGTTCTTC. It encodes CASSSPGQGGNEQFF.

This rearrangement joins TRBV6-5 to TRBJ1-2, with 9 bases that match TRBD1. This CDR3 is built from 13 residues. CDR1 is MNHEY, CDR2 SVGAGI, per germline. Losses at the gene ends were 5 bases for V and 6 bases for J; bases not matched to a gene: 4. The chain's CDR3 is CASSTGGWDGYTF. CDR3 in DNA: TGTGCCAGCAGTACAGGGGGCTGGGATGGCTACACCTTC.

This rearrangement joins TRBV7-2 to TRBJ2-5; 12 positions match TRBD2. The CDR3 totals 17 residues. Germline lookup yields CDR1 SGHTA and CDR2 FQGNSA. V trimming: 2 bases; J trimming: 6 bases; junction bases outside the gene matches: 10. The CDR3 sequence is CASSLSSSGGAGKTQYF. The CDR3 DNA reads TGTGCCAGCAGCTTATCCTCTAGCGGGGGGGCCGGGAAGACCCAGTACTTC.

The chain recombines TRBV19 with TRBJ2-7, with 7 bases fitting TRBD1. The CDR3 spans 17 residues. The germline CDR1 and CDR2 sequences are LNHDA and SQIVND (reference sequence). After removal of 5 bases from V and 0 bases from J, the junction contained 13 bases not matched to a gene. The CDR3 DNA reads as TGTGCCAGTAGTCCTCGGGACAGCCGAACTGCCTCCTACGAGCAGTACTTC. Protein: CASSPRDSRTASYEQYF.

The DNA for the CDR3 is TGTGCCAGCACTCCCGGACAGGGCCCGAGTACACCCCTCCACTTT. Translation: CASTPGQGPSTPLHF. This chain connects TRBV27 to TRBJ1-6; TRBD1 matches at 8 bases. The V segment lost 7 bases and the J segment 11 bases; nucleotides outside the gene matches: 13. The length of the CDR3 is 15 residues. CDR1 and CDR2 (germline): MNHEY, SMNVEV (reference sequence).

The CDR3 is CASSLNTGELFF. CDR3 nucleotides: TGTGCCAGCAGCCTGAACACCGGGGAGCTGTTTTTT. The gene calls are TRBV2 and TRBJ2-2; D call uncertain. The CDR3 is 12 amino acids. The V end lost 6 bases, the J end lost 1 base, and 3 bases lay between the germline ends. The germline V gene encodes CDR1 SNHLY and CDR2 FYNNEI.

The V call is TRBV30, the J call TRBJ1-3; no clear D. Between the trimmed V and J ends, which lost 0 bases and 0 bases, there was a span of 12 bases. The CDR3 runs 16 residues. Per germline, CDR1 GTSNPN and CDR2 SVGIG (reference sequence). DNA of the CDR3: TGTGCCTGGAGTGTACGCGTCATATCCTCTGGAAACACCATATATTTT. Translating gives CAWSVRVISSGNTIYF.

This clone was counted a few times. The rearrangement links TRBV7-6 to TRBJ2-5; the match to TRBD2 covers 8 bases. Germline assignment: CDR1 SGHVS and CDR2 FNYEAQ. The length of the CDR3 is 14 residues. V dropped 6 bases and J dropped 4; count of bases not matched to a gene: 7. The CDR3 sequence: CASSRTSNGETQYF. CDR3 coding DNA: TGTGCCAGCAGTCGGACTAGCAATGGAGAGACCCAGTACTTC.

The chain links TRBV2 to TRBJ1-4; no clear D gene. Germline CDR1 is SNHLY and CDR2 is FYNNEI. With 5 bases removed from V and 8 bases from J, the gap between germline ends came to 12 bases. The CDR3 is 13 amino acids. CDR3 residues: CASSRHEKEKLFF. The CDR3 DNA follows: TGTGCCAGCAGTCGACATGAGAAGGAAAAACTGTTTTTT.

The rearrangement links TRBV5-1 to TRBJ1-1; no firm D call. Germline CDR1 SGHRS, CDR2 YFSETQ. This CDR3 is built from 15 residues. V was trimmed by 2 bases and J by 4 bases, leaving 15 bases between them. The CDR3 bases are TGCGCCAGCAGCTTAATTAGCGGGTCGGGCACTGAAGCTTTCTTT. It yields the protein CASSLISGSGTEAFF.

This clone was seen once. The chain couples TRBV9 to TRBJ1-1, with D perhaps matching TRBD1 (6 bases). The CDR3 is made up of 17 amino acids. The germline V gene encodes CDR1 SGDLS and CDR2 YYNGEE. Trimming took off 0 bases at V and 1 base at J, with 16 bases between the two ends. DNA for the CDR3: TGTGCCAGCAGCGTAGCTGGGGGGGGCTGGAGGAACACTGAAGCTTTCTTT. Residues: CASSVAGGGWRNTEAFF.

This chain links TRBV29-1 with TRBJ2-5; the D is unclear. This CDR3 contains 12 residues. Trimming stripped 5 bases from V and 5 bases from J, with 12 bases between. In germline, CDR1 is SQVTM, CDR2 ANQGSEA. The CDR3 is CSVLTNGETQYF. For the CDR3, the DNA is TGCAGCGTTTTGACGAACGGGGAGACCCAGTACTTC.

V usage is TRBV7-9 and J usage is TRBJ2-3, with D maybe TRBD2 (6 bases). This CDR3 is built from 15 residues. The V gene's germline CDR1 is SEHNR and CDR2 FQNEAQ (reference sequence). Trimming removed 10 bases at V and 0 bases at J, with 17 bases between. Written as DNA, the CDR3 is TGTGCCAACACGCTTCGGGAGCAAAGCACAGATACGCAGTATTTT. This sequence encodes CANTLREQSTDTQYF.

This clone has more than one count but fewer than ten. V is TRBV6-6 and J is TRBJ2-1; 10 nucleotides line up with TRBD2. The CDR3 covers 16 residues. Germline V gene lookup returns CDR1 MNHNY and CDR2 SVGAGI (reference sequence). V lost 5 bases, J lost 5 bases, and 9 bases stayed unmatched. The DNA of the CDR3 is TGTGCCAGCAGTGCATTGGGACTAGCGATGAACAATGAGCAGTTCTTC. The encoded protein is CASSALGLAMNNEQFF.

The genes are TRBV5-1 and TRBJ2-7; perhaps TRBD1 as D (7 bases). The CDR3 runs to 15 residues. Germline values: CDR1 SGHRS, CDR2 YFSETQ. V was pared by 3 bases and J by 5 bases, with 18 bases between. For the CDR3, the DNA is TGCGCCAGCAGCTCAATACCCGACAGGGAGGACGAGCAGTACTTC. Its translation: CASSSIPDREDEQYF.

The chain carries TRBV12-5 and TRBJ1-5; D perhaps matches TRBD1 (6 bases). CDR1 and CDR2 from the germline V gene are LGHNT and FRNRAP. Trimming removed 0 bases from V and 0 bases from J, with 12 bases in between. The CDR3 is 17 residues long. CDR3 DNA sequence: TGTGCTAGTGGTTTGGTACCAGGACAGTATAGCAATCAGCCCCAGCATTTT. This codes for CASGLVPGQYSNQPQHF.

The chain employs TRBV5-4 and TRBJ1-1, with TRBD1 as a possible D gene (5 bases). The CDR3 is made up of 13 amino acids. V was trimmed by 4 bases and J by 3 bases, leaving 10 bases between them. Germline V gives CDR1 SGHNT, CDR2 YYREEE (reference sequence). The CDR3 is CASSHDSYTEAFF. The CDR3 DNA follows: TGTGCCAGCAGCCACGACAGTTACACTGAAGCTTTCTTT.

The chain employs TRBV5-1 and TRBJ2-3; 7 bases map to TRBD2. The CDR3 length is 16 residues. V shed 5 bases, J shed 2 bases, and the junction held 11 bases outside the gene matches. Germline assignment: CDR1 SGHRS and CDR2 YFSETQ. The CDR3: CASRGGNKGNTDTQYF. CDR3 nucleotides: TGCGCCAGCAGGGGGGGGAACAAAGGGAACACAGATACGCAGTATTTT.

This clone was detected a few times. The chain combines TRBV11-2 with TRBJ2-3; TRBD1 matches at 7 bases. This CDR3 comprises 15 residues. J gave up 4 bases and V 5 bases, and 9 bases lay outside the gene matches. CDR1 and CDR2 (germline): SGHAT, FQNNGV. CDR3 nucleotides: TGTGCCAGCAGCCCGGGACAGTACTACCCAGATACGCAGTATTTT. Translated: CASSPGQYYPDTQYF. Full variable domain (rest looked up from reference TRBV11-2 and TRBJ2-3): EAGVAQSPRYKIIEKRQSVAFWCNPISGHATLYWYQQILGQGPKLLIQFQNNGVVDDSQLPKDRFSAERLKGVDSTLKIQPAKLEDSAVYLCASSPGQYYPDTQYFGPGTRLTVL.

This clone has just one count. The chain combines TRBV7-9 with TRBJ2-2, with 10 bases that match TRBD2. The trim removed 6 bases at V and 6 bases at J, leaving 10 bases unmatched. Per the germline V gene, CDR1 is SEHNR and CDR2 is FQNEAQ (reference sequence). There are 16 residues in the CDR3. This CDR3 reads CASSTTSGVFSGELFF. CDR3 sequence (DNA): TGTGCCAGCAGTACTACTAGCGGGGTATTCTCCGGGGAGCTGTTTTTT.

The rearrangement links TRBV6-1 to TRBJ1-2; 9 bases agree with TRBD1. The length of the CDR3 is 14 residues. Germline V gene data show CDR1 as MNHNS and CDR2 as SASEGT. The V gene end was trimmed by 7 bases and the J gene end by 5 bases; junction bases not matched to a gene: 8. CDR3 in amino acids: CASTGQGSSYGYTF. CDR3 DNA: TGTGCCAGCACTGGACAGGGGTCGAGTTATGGCTACACCTTC.

The chain is built from TRBV4-2 and TRBJ2-5, with 9 nucleotides matching TRBD2. The CDR3 covers 14 residues. Trimming took 1 base from V and 5 from J; bases not matched to a gene: 2. CDR1 and CDR2 (germline): LGHNA, YNFKEQ. The CDR3: CASSQGTSEETQYF. Here the CDR3 DNA reads TGTGCCAGCAGCCAAGGGACTAGCGAGGAGACCCAGTACTTC.

In this sample, this clone turned up a few times. V is TRBV18 and J is TRBJ2-1, with no clear D. V shed 1 base and J shed 0 bases, with 7 bases lying between them. The CDR3 is made up of 15 amino acids. The germline CDR1 and CDR2 sequences are KGHSH and LQKENI. The CDR3 is CASSPQTTSYNEQFF. In DNA, the CDR3 is TGTGCCAGCTCACCACAAACAACCTCCTACAATGAGCAGTTCTTC.

The chain joins TRBV11-3 to TRBJ2-5, with a weak D call TRBD2 (5 bases). Germline V gene lookup returns CDR1 SGHNT and CDR2 YENEEA. V dropped 5 bases and J dropped 0 bases, with 7 bases sitting between them. The CDR3 spans 13 residues. The CDR3 loop is CASSPGNQETQYF. CDR3 nucleotide sequence: TGTGCCAGCAGCCCGGGGAACCAAGAGACCCAGTACTTC.

V is TRBV19 and J is TRBJ1-2; 9 bases line up with TRBD1. Germline V gives CDR1 LNHDA, CDR2 SQIVND (reference sequence). This CDR3 region has 14 residues. Trimming took 6 bases from V and 8 from J; bases not matched to a gene: 10. This CDR3 is CASRPAGTGRGYTF. CDR3 bases: TGTGCCAGTAGGCCGGCCGGGACAGGGCGCGGCTACACCTTC. Supplemented by reference TRBV19 and TRBJ1-2, the full variable domain reads DGGITQSPKYLFRKEGQNVTLSCEQNLNHDAMYWYRQDPGQGLRLIYYSQIVNDFQKGDIAEGYSVSREKKESFPLTVTSAQKNPTAFYLCASRPAGTGRGYTFGSGTRLTVV.